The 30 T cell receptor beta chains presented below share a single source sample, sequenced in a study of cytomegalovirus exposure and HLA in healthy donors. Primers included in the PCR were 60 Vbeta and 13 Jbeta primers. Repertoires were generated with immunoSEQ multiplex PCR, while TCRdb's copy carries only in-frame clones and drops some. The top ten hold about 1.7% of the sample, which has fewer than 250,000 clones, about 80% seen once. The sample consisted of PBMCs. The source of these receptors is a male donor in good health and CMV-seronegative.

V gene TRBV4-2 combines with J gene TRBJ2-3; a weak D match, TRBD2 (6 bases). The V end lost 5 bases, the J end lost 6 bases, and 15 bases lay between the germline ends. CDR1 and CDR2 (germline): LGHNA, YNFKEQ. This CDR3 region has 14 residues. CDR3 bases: TGTGCCAGCAGCTACGAGCGGGCCGGGGATACGCAGTATTTT. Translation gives CASSYERAGDTQYF.

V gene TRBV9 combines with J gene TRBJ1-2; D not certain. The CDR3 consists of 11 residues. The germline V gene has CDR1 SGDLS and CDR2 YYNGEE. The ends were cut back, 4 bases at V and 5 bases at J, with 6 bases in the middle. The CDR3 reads CASSSRYGYTF. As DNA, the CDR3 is TGTGCCAGCAGCTCCCGTTATGGCTACACCTTC.

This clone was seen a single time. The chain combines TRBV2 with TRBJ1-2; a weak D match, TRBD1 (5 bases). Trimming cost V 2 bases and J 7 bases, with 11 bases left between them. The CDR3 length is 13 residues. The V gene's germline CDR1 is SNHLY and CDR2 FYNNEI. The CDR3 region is CASSEQGKSGYTF. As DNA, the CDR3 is TGTGCCAGCAGTGAACAGGGTAAAAGTGGCTACACCTTC. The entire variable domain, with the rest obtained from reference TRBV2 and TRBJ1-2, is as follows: EPEVTQTPSHQVTQMGQEVILRCVPISNHLYFYWYRQILGQKVEFLVSFYNNEISEKSEIFDDQFSVERPDGSNFTLKIRSTKLEDSAMYFCASSEQGKSGYTFGSGTRLTVV.

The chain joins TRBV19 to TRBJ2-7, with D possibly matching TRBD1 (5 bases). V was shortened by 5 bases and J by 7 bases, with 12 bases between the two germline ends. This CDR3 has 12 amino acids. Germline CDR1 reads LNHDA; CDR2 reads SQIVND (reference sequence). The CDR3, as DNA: TGTGCCAGTAGTTCAGGGTTAGGGGAGCAGTACTTC. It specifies CASSSGLGEQYF. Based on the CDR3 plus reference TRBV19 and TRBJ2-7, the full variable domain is DGGITQSPKYLFRKEGQNVTLSCEQNLNHDAMYWYRQDPGQGLRLIYYSQIVNDFQKGDIAEGYSVSREKKESFPLTVTSAQKNPTAFYLCASSSGLGEQYFGPGTRLTVT.

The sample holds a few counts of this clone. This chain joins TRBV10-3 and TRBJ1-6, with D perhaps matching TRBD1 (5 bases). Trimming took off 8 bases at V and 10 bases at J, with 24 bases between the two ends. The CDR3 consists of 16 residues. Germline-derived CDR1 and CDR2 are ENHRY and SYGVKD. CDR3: CAIGPRHLQGESPLHF. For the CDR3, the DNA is TGTGCCATCGGGCCCCGACACCTTCAGGGTGAATCACCCCTCCACTTT.

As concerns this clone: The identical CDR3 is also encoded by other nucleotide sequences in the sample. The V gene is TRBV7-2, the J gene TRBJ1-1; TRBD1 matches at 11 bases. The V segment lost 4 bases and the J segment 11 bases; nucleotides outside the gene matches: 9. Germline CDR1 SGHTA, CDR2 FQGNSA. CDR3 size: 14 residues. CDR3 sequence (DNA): TGTGCCAGCAGCTGGACAGGGGGCGCACAAGGGGCTTTCTTT. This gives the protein CASSWTGGAQGAFF.

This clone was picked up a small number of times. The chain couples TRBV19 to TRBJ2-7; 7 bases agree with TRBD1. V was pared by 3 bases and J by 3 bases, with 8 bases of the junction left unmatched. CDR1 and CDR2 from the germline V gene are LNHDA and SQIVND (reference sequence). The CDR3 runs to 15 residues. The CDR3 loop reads CASSISGQVYYEQYF. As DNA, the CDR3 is TGTGCCAGTAGTATCTCCGGACAGGTCTACTACGAGCAGTACTTC.

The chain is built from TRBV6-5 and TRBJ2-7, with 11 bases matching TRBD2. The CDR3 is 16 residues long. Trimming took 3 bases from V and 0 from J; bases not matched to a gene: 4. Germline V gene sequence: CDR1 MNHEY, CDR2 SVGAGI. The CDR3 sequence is CASSYGTSGFSYEQYF. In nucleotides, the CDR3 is TGTGCCAGCAGTTATGGGACTAGCGGCTTCTCCTACGAGCAGTACTTC.

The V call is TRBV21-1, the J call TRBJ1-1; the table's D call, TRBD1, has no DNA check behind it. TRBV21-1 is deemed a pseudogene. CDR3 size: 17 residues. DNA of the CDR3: TGTGCCAGCAGCAAAGCGTGGCCAGGGGCCAAGAACACTGAAGCTTTCTTT. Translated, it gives CASSKAWPGAKNTEAFF.

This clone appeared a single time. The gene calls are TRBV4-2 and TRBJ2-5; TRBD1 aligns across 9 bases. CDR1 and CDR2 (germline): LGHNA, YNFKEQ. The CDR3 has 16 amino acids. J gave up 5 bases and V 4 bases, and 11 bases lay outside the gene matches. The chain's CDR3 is CASSPSGQGLRETQYF. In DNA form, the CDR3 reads TGTGCCAGCAGCCCCTCGGGACAGGGATTAAGGGAGACCCAGTACTTC.

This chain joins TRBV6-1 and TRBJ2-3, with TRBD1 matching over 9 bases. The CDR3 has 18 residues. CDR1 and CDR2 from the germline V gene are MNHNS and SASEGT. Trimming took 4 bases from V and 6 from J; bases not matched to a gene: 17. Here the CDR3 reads CASSGLQGAPITSDTQYF. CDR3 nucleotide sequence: TGTGCCAGCAGTGGCCTACAGGGGGCGCCGATAACGAGTGATACGCAGTATTTT.

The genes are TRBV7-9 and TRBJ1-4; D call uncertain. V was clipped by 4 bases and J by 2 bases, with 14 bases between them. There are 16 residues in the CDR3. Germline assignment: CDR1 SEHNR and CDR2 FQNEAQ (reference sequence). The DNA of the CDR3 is TGTGCCAGCAGCTCGTGGCGGGCTGGGACTAATGAAAAACTGTTTTTT. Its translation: CASSSWRAGTNEKLFF. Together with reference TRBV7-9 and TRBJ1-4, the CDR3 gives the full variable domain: DTGVSQNPRHKITKRGQNVTFRCDPISEHNRLYWYRQTLGQGPEFLTYFQNEAQLEKSRLLSDRFSAERPKGSFSTLEIQRTEQGDSAMYLCASSSWRAGTNEKLFFGSGTQLSVL.

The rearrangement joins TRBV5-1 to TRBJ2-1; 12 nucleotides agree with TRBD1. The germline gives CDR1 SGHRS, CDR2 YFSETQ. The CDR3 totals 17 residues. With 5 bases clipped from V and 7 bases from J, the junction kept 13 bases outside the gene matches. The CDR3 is CASRRDDRDRGRNEQFF. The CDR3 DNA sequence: TGCGCCAGCAGACGCGATGACCGGGACAGGGGGCGGAATGAGCAGTTCTTC.

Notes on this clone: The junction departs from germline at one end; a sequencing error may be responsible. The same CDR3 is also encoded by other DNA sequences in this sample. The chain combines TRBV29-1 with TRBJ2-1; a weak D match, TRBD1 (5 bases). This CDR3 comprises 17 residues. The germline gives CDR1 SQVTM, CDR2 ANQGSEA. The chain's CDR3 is CSVDAGSLPGSYNEQFF. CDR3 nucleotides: TGCAGCGTTGATGCAGGGTCTCTTCCTGGCTCCTACAATGAGCAATTCTTC.

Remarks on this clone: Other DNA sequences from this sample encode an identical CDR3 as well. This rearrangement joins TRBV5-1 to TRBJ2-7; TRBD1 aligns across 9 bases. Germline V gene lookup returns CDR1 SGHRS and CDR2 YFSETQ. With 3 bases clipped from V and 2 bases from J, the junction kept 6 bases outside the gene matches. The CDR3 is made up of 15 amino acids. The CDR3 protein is CASSSTGTGTYEQYF. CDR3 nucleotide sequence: TGCGCCAGCAGCTCGACCGGGACAGGGACCTACGAGCAGTACTTC.

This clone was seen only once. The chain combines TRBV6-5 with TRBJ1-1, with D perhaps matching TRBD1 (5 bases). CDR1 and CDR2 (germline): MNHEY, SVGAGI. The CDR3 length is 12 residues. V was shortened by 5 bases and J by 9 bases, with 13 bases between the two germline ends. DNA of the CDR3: TGTGCCAGCAGTAAACCGACAGCCCAAGCTTTCTTT. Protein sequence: CASSKPTAQAFF.

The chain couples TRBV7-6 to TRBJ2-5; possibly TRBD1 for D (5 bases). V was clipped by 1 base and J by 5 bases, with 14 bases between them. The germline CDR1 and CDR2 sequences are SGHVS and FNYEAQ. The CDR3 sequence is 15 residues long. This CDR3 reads CASSLGGRSAETQYF. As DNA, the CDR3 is TGTGCCAGCAGCTTAGGGGGCAGAAGTGCCGAGACCCAGTACTTC.

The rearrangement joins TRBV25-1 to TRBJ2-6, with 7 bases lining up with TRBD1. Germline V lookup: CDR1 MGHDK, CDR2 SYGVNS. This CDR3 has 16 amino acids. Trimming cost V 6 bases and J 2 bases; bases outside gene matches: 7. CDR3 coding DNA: TGTGCCAGCAGGCCCCTCGACAGGGCTGGGGCCAACGTCCTGACTTTC. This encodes CASRPLDRAGANVLTF.

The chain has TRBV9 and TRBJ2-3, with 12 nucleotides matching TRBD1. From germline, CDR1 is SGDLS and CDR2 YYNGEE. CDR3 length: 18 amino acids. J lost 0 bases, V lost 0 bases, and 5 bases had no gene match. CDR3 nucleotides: TGTGCCAGCAGCGTAGGGGACAGGGGGCGACTTAGCACAGATACGCAGTATTTT. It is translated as CASSVGDRGRLSTDTQYF.

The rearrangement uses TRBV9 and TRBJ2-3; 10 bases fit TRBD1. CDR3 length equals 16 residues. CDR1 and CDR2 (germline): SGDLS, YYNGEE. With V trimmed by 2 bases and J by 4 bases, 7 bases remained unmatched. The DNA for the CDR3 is TGTGCCAGCAGCGTTGGGAAGGGACAGGGGTCAGATACGCAGTATTTT. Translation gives CASSVGKGQGSDTQYF.

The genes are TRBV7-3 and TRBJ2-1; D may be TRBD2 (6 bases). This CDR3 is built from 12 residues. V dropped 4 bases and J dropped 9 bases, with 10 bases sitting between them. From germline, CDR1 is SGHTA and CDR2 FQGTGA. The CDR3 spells CASSSAGSEQFF. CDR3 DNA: TGTGCCAGCAGCTCGGCGGGGAGTGAGCAGTTCTTC.

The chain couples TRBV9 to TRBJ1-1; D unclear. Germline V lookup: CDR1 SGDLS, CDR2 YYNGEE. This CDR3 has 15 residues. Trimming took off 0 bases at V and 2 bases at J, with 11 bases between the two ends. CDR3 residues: CASSVDPDLNTEAFF. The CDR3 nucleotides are TGTGCCAGCAGCGTAGACCCCGACTTAAACACTGAAGCTTTCTTT.

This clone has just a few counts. CDR3 protein: CASRPTGGRSYNEQFF. CDR3 DNA: TGTGCCAGCAGGCCAACAGGGGGAAGGTCCTACAATGAGCAGTTCTTC. This chain links TRBV27 with TRBJ2-1, with 8 bases identical to TRBD1. There are 16 residues in the CDR3. Looked up from germline, CDR1 is MNHEY and CDR2 is SMNVEV (reference sequence). V was clipped by 6 bases and J by 1 base; unmatched bases: 8.

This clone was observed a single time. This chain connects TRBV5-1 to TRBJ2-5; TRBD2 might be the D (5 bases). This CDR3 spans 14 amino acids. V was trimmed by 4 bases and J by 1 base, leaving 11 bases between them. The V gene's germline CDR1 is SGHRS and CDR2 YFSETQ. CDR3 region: CASSTDGLQETQYF. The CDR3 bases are TGCGCCAGCAGCACGGACGGACTCCAAGAGACCCAGTACTTC.

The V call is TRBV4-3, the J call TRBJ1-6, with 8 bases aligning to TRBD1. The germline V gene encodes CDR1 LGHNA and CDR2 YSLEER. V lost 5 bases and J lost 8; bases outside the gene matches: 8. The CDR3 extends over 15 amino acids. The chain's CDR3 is CASSYGQGRDSPLHF. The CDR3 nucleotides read TGCGCCAGCAGCTACGGACAGGGTCGGGATTCACCCCTCCACTTT.

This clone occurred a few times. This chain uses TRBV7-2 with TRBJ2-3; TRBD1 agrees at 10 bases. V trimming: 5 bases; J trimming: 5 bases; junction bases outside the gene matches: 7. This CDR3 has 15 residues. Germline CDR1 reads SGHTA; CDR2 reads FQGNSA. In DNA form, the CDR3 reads TGTGCCAGCAGCGACAGGGGGCATTCGGAAGATACGCAGTATTTT. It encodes CASSDRGHSEDTQYF.

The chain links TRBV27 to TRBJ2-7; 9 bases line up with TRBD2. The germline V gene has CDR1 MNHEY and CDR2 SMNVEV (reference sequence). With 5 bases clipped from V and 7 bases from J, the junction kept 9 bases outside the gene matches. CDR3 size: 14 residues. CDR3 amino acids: CASSRIAGVGEQYF. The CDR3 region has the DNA TGTGCCAGCAGTCGTATAGCGGGAGTCGGAGAGCAGTACTTC.

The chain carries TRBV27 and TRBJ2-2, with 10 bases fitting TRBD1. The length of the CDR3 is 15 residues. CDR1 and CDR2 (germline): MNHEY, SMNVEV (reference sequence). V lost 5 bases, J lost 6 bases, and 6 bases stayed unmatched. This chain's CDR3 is CASSPRDRGSGELFF. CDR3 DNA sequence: TGTGCCAGCAGTCCCCGGGACAGGGGTTCCGGGGAGCTGTTTTTT.

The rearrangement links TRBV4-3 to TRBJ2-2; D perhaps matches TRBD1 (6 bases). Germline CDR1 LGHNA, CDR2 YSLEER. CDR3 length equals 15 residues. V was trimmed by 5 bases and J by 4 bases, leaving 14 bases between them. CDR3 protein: CASSEQGRSTGELFF. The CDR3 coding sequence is TGCGCCAGCAGCGAGCAGGGGCGGTCCACCGGGGAGCTGTTTTTT.

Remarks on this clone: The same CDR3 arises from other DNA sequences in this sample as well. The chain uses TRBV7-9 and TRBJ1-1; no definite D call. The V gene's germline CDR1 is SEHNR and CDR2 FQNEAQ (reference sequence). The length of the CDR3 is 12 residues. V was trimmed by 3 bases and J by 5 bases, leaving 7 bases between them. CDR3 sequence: CASSFSGTEAFF. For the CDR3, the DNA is TGTGCCAGCAGCTTTTCGGGGACTGAAGCTTTCTTT.